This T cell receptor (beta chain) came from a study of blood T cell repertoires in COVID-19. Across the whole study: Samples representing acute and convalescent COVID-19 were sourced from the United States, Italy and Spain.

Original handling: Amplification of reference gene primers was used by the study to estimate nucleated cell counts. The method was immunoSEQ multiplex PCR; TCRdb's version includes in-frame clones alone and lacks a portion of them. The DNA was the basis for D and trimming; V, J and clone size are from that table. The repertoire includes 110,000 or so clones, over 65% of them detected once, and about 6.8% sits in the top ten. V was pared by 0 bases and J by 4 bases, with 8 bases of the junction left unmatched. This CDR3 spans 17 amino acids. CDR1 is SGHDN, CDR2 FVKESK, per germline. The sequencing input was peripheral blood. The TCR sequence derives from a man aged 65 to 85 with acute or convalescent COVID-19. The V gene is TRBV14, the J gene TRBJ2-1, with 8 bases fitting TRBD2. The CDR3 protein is CASSQDRGGREYNEQFF. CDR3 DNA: TGTGCCAGCAGCCAAGATCGCGGGGGGCGTGAATACAATGAGCAGTTCTTC.